Following are 4 T cell receptor beta chains from one sample sequenced in a study of T cell repertoires in cytomegalovirus infection. TCRdb re-called the reads with MiXCR, one entry per CDR3 protein. Found here are around 800,000 distinct CDR3 sequences, 30% to 35% of them singletons; the top ten hold 9.5% to 15%. Which antigens these TCRs recognize remains unknown. The sequencing here drew on cultured CD8+ T cells from PBMCs, taken from culture after CMV antigen stimulation. These receptors were collected from a human donor in good health (CMV status not recorded). Some clones in this sample may be carry-over from other donors' samples.

V usage is TRBV7-9 and J usage is TRBJ2-5; D not resolved. This CDR3 spans 14 amino acids. CDR1 and CDR2 (germline): SEHNR, FQNEAQ (reference sequence). V was pared by 6 bases and J by 6 bases, with 17 bases between. CDR3 sequence: CASSSTSGLKTQYF. CDR3 in DNA: TGTGCCAGCAGTTCCACGTCGGGTCTAAAGACCCAGTACTTC.

This clonotype was counted many times. The gene calls are TRBV7-6 and TRBJ2-1; possible D gene TRBD2, 7 bases. Germline CDR1 is SGHVS and CDR2 is FNYEAQ. Trimming shortened V by 1 base and J by 7 bases, and 17 bases separated the two germline ends. The CDR3 runs to 16 residues. CDR3 DNA sequence: TGTGCCAGCAGCTTAGTGAGTGGGGGGGCTAGGAATGAGCAGTTCTTC. Translation gives CASSLVSGGARNEQFF.

The J gene is TRBJ2-1, the V gene TRBV14; 9 bases align to TRBD1. CDR3 length: 15 residues. V lost 0 bases, J lost 8 bases, and 5 bases stayed unmatched. Per germline, CDR1 SGHDN and CDR2 FVKESK. DNA of the CDR3: TGTGCCAGCAGCCAAGAGAGAGGGACAGGGCATGAGCAGTTCTTC. Amino acids: CASSQERGTGHEQFF.

J is TRBJ2-6 and V is TRBV19; D not resolved. This CDR3 has 16 residues. The germline V gene encodes CDR1 LNHDA and CDR2 SQIVND (reference sequence). Trimming left V 4 bases short and J 0 bases short, with 10 bases between. CDR3 sequence reads: CASSNPYFSGANVLTF. CDR3 DNA: TGTGCCAGTAGTAATCCGTACTTCTCTGGGGCCAACGTCCTGACTTTC.